The rows below give T cell receptor beta chains drawn from one sample of a study of T-cell reconstitution after alpha-beta-depleted transplantation in children. TCRdb recomputed calls from the PCR reads with MiXCR, one row per CDR3 protein. The sample contains about 540,000 distinct CDR3 sequences, 27% of which appear only once. This material consisted of PBMCs, taken before TCRalphabeta/CD19-depleted stem cell transplant. These receptors originate from a boy under three years old with Wiskott-Aldrich syndrome, due to receive a stem cell transplant. Both conserved end residues are part of each CDR3. The order of the fields is CDR3 protein, CDR3 DNA, clone size, V gene, J gene, D gene. The D gene is left open where the match is weak. Clone size is shown for a subset of rows, as once, few, many or a class of expanded clone.

CASSVGPLTTNEKLFF	TGTGCCAGCAGTGTGGGACCGCTGACAACTAATGAAAAACTGTTTTTT	-	TRBV12-3/TRBV12-4	TRBJ1-4	-
CASSLASTSVAPPQETQYF	TGCGCCAGCAGCTTGGCCTCCACTAGCGTGGCCCCCCCCCAAGAGACCCAGTACTTC	-	TRBV5-1	TRBJ2-5	TRBD2
CASKGNAGELFF	TGTGCCAGCAAGGGTAATGCCGGGGAGCTGTTTTTT	few	TRBV6-2/TRBV6-3	TRBJ2-2	-
CATGGDSYNEQFF	TGCGCCACCGGTGGGGACTCCTACAATGAGCAGTTCTTC	-	TRBV5-1	TRBJ2-1	-
CATSDSGRGYTF	TGTGCCACCAGTGACTCAGGGAGGGGCTACACCTTC	few	TRBV24-1	TRBJ1-2	-
CATSRGLEYAQETQYF	TGTGCCACCAGCAGAGGACTGGAGTATGCCCAAGAGACCCAGTACTTC	few	TRBV15	TRBJ2-5	-
CSGRDRGLETQYF	TGCAGCGGCCGTGACAGGGGGCTTGAGACCCAGTACTTC	-	TRBV29-1	TRBJ2-5	TRBD1
CASSSPRLAAYNEQFF	TGTGCCAGCAGCTCCCCACGACTAGCGGCCTACAATGAGCAGTTCTTC	once	TRBV7-9	TRBJ2-1	TRBD2
CASSPDLGQPQHF	TGTGCCAGCTCACCCGACTTGGGTCAGCCCCAGCATTTT	few	TRBV18	TRBJ1-5	-
CASSETYLHEQFF	TGTGCCAGCAGTGAAACATATTTGCATGAGCAGTTCTTC	-	TRBV6-1	TRBJ2-1	-